This entry is about one T cell receptor (beta chain). This clone was seen only a few times. The clone's antigen remains unknown. Base qualities are not at hand, and no much larger clone is one base apart. The donors were included in the validation cohort of 90 to 150 subjects, a group kept apart from the roughly 670-subject first cohort. From its cysteine to its phenylalanine, the CDR3 spans 14 amino acids. Solely the CDR3 DNA is kept, with 42 bases framed from the first base. Per the germline V gene, MNHNS is the CDR1 and SASEGT is the CDR2. V sheds 6 bases and J sheds 0 bases, leaving 6 bases between their ends. The data originate from a study of cytomegalovirus exposure and HLA in healthy donors listed by TCRdb under 2017. Broadly, across the study: The roughly 670 repertoires of the first cohort and the roughly 110 validation repertoires were produced on the same platform, according to a later analysis. The study aimed to test whether signatures of past pathogen exposure could be identified by cataloging public T cell receptors. Besides the first cohort of roughly 660 subjects, a separate validation cohort made up of roughly 130 different subjects was used. To predict cytomegalovirus infection status, the study brought together high-throughput TCR immunosequencing, statistical association of individual TCRs with disease status, and machine learning. The research as a whole found: A total of 150 to 200 TCR beta chains were listed by the study as associated with cytomegalovirus. The classifier was reported to diagnose cytomegalovirus status with high specificity and sensitivity in both the original and validation cohorts. It was suggested by the authors that the approach could potentially be generalized to other disease states and immunological phenotypes. Three of the identified cytomegalovirus-associated TCR beta chains were confirmed in vitro to be specific for cytomegalovirus antigens. While some public TCRs were present in many individuals, most TCR sequences turned up only very rarely across donors. The validation cohort had no HLA typing available for a later analysis, so co-occurrence within that cohort was assessed over all 130 or so repertoires. A later analysis found that TCRs clustered in the first cohort also tended to co-occur in the 120 or so validation repertoires, with approximately 95% of cluster scores above 0.

The method was the immunoSEQ multiplex PCR assay. Per the source publication's procedure: A statistical classification framework was built for diagnosing cytomegalovirus status from the catalog of TCR beta chain sequences. Sourced from immuneACCESS, this table was stored by TCRdb with only in-frame sequences that have V and J called. A share of the clones is absent; for the studies checked, an unresolved V gene accounts for under half, and the remainder has no known explanation. V and J calls plus clone size are reproduced from that table; the DNA served to infer D and trimming. Within this sample are 150,000 to 200,000 clones, with just under 85% of them counted one time only. Jointly, the top ten make up about 2.3% of the sample.

The clonotype comes from a man aged 25-45 years in good health and CMV-seropositive. The V and J genes are TRBV6-1 and TRBJ2-6; confidence is insufficient to name the D gene. The source material was PBMCs. The base sequence is TGTGCCAGCAGAACCAGCTCTGGGGCCAACGTCCTGACTTTC. This codes for CASRTSSGANVLTF.